The T cell receptor (beta chain) under discussion was sequenced for a study of blood T cell repertoires in COVID-19. Study at large: The United States, Italy and Spain were the sources of the acute and convalescent COVID-19 samples. Sample material is recorded as cDNA or gDNA derived from T cells, B-cell-depleted T cells, or PBMCs.

Method: immunoSEQ multiplex PCR; TCRdb's copy keeps in-frame clones and lacks some. In the table there are under 300,000 clones, approximately 90% of which are singletons. Per the germline V gene, CDR1 is LNHDA and CDR2 is SQIVND (reference sequence). This CDR3 has 12 residues. Deletions cut 7 bases from V and 6 bases from J, with 12 bases between. This clone has a handful of counts. The sequenced material came from peripheral blood. The receptor comes from a woman aged 40 to 55 who had recovered from COVID-19. The chain recombines TRBV19 with TRBJ1-2, with D tentatively TRBD1 (5 bases). CDR3 sequence: CASIGGSHGYTF. The CDR3 bases are TGTGCCAGTATCGGGGGGTCTCATGGCTACACCTTC.